This T cell receptor (beta chain) emerged from a study of CD8 T cells in Susac syndrome. The RNA input was roughly 0.45 to 1 ug, and it was reverse transcribed with random hexamers. One entry per CDR3 protein results from TCRdb running MiXCR on the immunoSEQ multiplex PCR reads. The table records 100,000 to 150,000 distinct CDR3 sequences, around 94% of them present only once. The CDR3 totals 22 residues. With V trimmed by 1 base and J by 1 base, 10 bases remained unmatched. Germline CDR1 KGHSH, CDR2 LQKENI. This chain joins TRBV18 and TRBJ2-6; 16 bases are a match to TRBD2. The TCR was taken from a human donor in good health. The sequenced sample was CD4+ T cells from PBMCs. The CDR3 protein is CASSPLGLAGGPLTSGANVLTF. In DNA, the CDR3 is TGTGCCAGCTCACCACTGGGACTAGCGGGAGGGCCACTGACTTCTGGGGCCAACGTCCTGACTTTC. Using reference TRBV18 and TRBJ2-6 for the parts outside the CDR3, the full variable domain is NAGVMQNPRHLVRRRGQEARLRCSPMKGHSHVYWYRQLPEEGLKFMVYLQKENIIDESGMPKERFSAEFPKEGPSILRIQQVVRGDSAAYFCASSPLGLAGGPLTSGANVLTFGAGSRLTVL.